Below, 5 T cell receptor beta chains from the same sample are listed, as sequenced in a study of long-term antiretroviral therapy in people with HIV. Version v3.0 of the immunoSEQ assay ran at survey level. TCRdb's copy holds only in-frame clones and misses some; the assay was immunoSEQ multiplex PCR. The sample records about 48,000 clones, about 81% being singletons. This specimen was unsorted PBMCs, taken 0.8 years after starting antiretroviral therapy. The receptors stem from a woman aged 18-35 years with HIV.

Only one count was recorded for this clone. The V and J genes are TRBV5-5 and TRBJ1-5; D uncertain. The CDR3 length is 14 residues. Germline CDR1 reads SGHKS; CDR2 reads YYEKEE (reference sequence). V lost 1 base, J lost 0 bases, and 5 bases lay in between. For the CDR3, the DNA is TGTGCCAGCAGCTTGATGGGTAGCAATCAGCCCCAGCATTTT. Protein sequence: CASSLMGSNQPQHF.

The chain recombines TRBV27 with TRBJ1-1; no clear D. The germline gives CDR1 MNHEY, CDR2 SMNVEV (reference sequence). Trimming took 3 bases from V and 5 from J, leaving 13 bases between them. The CDR3 totals 14 residues. For the CDR3, the DNA is TGTGCCAGCAGTTTGGCCCCGAAGGGTACTGAAGCTTTCTTT. It yields the protein CASSLAPKGTEAFF.

This clone occurred a few times. The chain's CDR3 is CASSEGSWDRGRVEQFF. In DNA form, the CDR3 reads TGCGCCAGCAGTGAAGGCTCTTGGGACAGGGGGCGAGTTGAGCAGTTCTTC. The chain combines TRBV10-1 with TRBJ2-1; 12 bases agree with TRBD1. Trimming at V came to 3 bases and at J to 9 bases, leaving 12 bases not matched to a gene. This CDR3 is built from 17 residues. The V gene's germline CDR1 is WNHNN and CDR2 SYGVQD (reference sequence).

V is TRBV5-1 and J is TRBJ1-5; 7 bases are shared with TRBD1. Germline values: CDR1 SGHRS, CDR2 YFSETQ. The ends lost 0 bases at V and 5 bases at J; junction bases unmatched: 11. The length of the CDR3 is 17 residues. The CDR3 nucleotides are TGCGCCAGCAGCTTGGGTTATGGGGAACAGGGGCATCAGCCCCAGCATTTT. As protein: CASSLGYGEQGHQPQHF.

J is TRBJ2-3 and V is TRBV5-6; D could derive from TRBD1 or TRBD2 (5 bases each). The V gene's germline CDR1 is SGHDT and CDR2 YYEEEE. There are 18 residues in the CDR3. Trimming took off 5 bases at V and 4 bases at J, with 26 bases between the two ends. The CDR3 loop is CASRNLGAAASGADTQYF. The CDR3 region has the DNA TGTGCCAGCAGAAATCTAGGGGCCGCAGCCAGCGGCGCAGATACGCAGTATTTT.